Below are 14 T cell receptor beta chains sequenced from a single sample in a study of beta chain features in type 1 diabetes. Broader study findings: Type 1 diabetes patients had TCRB CDR3s that were shorter (moderately but significantly so) in all four CD4+ subsets.

Antigens for these TCRs are unknown. The authors reverse transcribed all of the isolated RNA, so sequencing captured expressed TCRB transcripts. Sequencing used immunoSEQ multiplex PCR; TCRdb keeps in-frame clones, though not all of them. Of approximately 730,000 clones listed, roughly an eighth are singletons. Material for sequencing was naive CD4+ T cells from blood. The receptors were sampled from a man in his late teens or twenties with type 1 diabetes.

This clone has more than one count but fewer than ten. This sequence joins TRBV30 and TRBJ2-5; possible D gene TRBD2, 6 bases. Per germline, CDR1 GTSNPN and CDR2 SVGIG (reference sequence). V gave up 3 bases and J gave up 5 bases, with 16 bases separating them. CDR3 length: 14 amino acids. The DNA for the CDR3 is TGTGCCTGGAGACGGGGGAATCCCGTCGAGACCCAGTACTTC. Translated, it gives CAWRRGNPVETQYF. Complete variable domain (other parts from reference TRBV30 and TRBJ2-5): SQTIHQWPATLVQPVGSPLSLECTVEGTSNPNLYWYRQAAGRGLQLLFYSVGIGQISSEVPQNLSASRPQDRQFILSSKKLLLSDSGFYLCAWRRGNPVETQYFGPGTRLLVL.

The J gene is TRBJ2-7, the V gene TRBV4-1; the D gene is possibly TRBD1 (6 bases). V shed 4 bases and J shed 0 bases, with 13 bases lying between them. The CDR3 is 15 amino acids. The germline gives CDR1 MGHRA, CDR2 YSYEKL. The CDR3 sequence is CASSPARTDSYEQYF. In DNA, the CDR3 is TGCGCCAGCAGCCCGGCCAGGACAGACTCCTACGAGCAGTACTTC.

This clone was seen a handful of times. J is TRBJ2-1 and V is TRBV6-5, with TRBD2 matching over 10 bases. Germline V gene data show CDR1 as MNHEY and CDR2 as SVGAGI. This CDR3 is 15 amino acids long. V dropped 4 bases and J dropped 9; count of bases not matched to a gene: 9. CDR3 region: CASSSPSGGRSEQFF. As DNA, the CDR3 is TGTGCCAGCAGTTCACCTAGCGGGGGAAGGAGTGAGCAGTTCTTC.

This clone has just a few counts. The rearrangement links TRBV11-3 to TRBJ2-5; 7 bases fit TRBD1. V dropped 5 bases and J dropped 6; count of bases not matched to a gene: 12. The germline CDR1 and CDR2 sequences are SGHNT and YENEEA. This CDR3 spans 15 amino acids. In nucleotides, the CDR3 is TGTGCCAGCAGCCACGGGGACAGTCTAAGAAAGACCCAGTACTTC. Translating it yields CASSHGDSLRKTQYF.

This clone came up a few times. The genes are TRBV15 and TRBJ2-3, with TRBD2 identical over 9 bases. V gave up 1 base and J gave up 1 base; unmatched junction bases: 6. The CDR3 is 17 residues long. The germline gives CDR1 LNHNV, CDR2 YYDKDF (reference sequence). The CDR3, as DNA: TGTGCCACCAGCAGAGGGGCCGCTAGCGGGGGCACAGATACGCAGTATTTT. It yields the protein CATSRGAASGGTDTQYF.

This clone was seen a handful of times. The rearrangement links TRBV30 to TRBJ2-2; TRBD2 is a possible D gene (7 bases). The CDR3 runs 13 residues. Germline loops: CDR1 GTSNPN, CDR2 SVGIG (reference sequence). Trimming left V 4 bases short and J 8 bases short, with 14 bases between. The CDR3 nucleotides are TGTGCCTGGACCCCCCGGGGGGCAGGGGAGCTGTTTTTT. It encodes CAWTPRGAGELFF.

This clone was found a few times. This chain links TRBV25-1 with TRBJ1-2; no firm D call. The CDR3 runs 13 residues. Germline CDR1 reads MGHDK; CDR2 reads SYGVNS. V was trimmed by 1 base and J by 2 bases, leaving 5 bases between them. The CDR3 coding sequence is TGTGCCAGCAGTGAATGGCACAACTATGGCTACACCTTC. This gives the protein CASSEWHNYGYTF.

This clone was recorded a few times. The chain recombines TRBV19 with TRBJ1-6, with TRBD1 matching 8 bases. The CDR3 is made up of 16 amino acids. Germline trimming cut 4 bases from V and 6 bases from J; bases unmatched to any gene: 8. Germline CDR1 reads LNHDA; CDR2 reads SQIVND (reference sequence). The CDR3 loop is CASSTSGTGRNSPLHF. CDR3 DNA: TGTGCCAGTAGTACATCCGGGACAGGCCGTAATTCACCCCTCCACTTT.

This rearrangement joins TRBV7-6 to TRBJ2-1; 11 positions match TRBD2. CDR3 length equals 15 residues. Germline lookup yields CDR1 SGHVS and CDR2 FNYEAQ. Trimming took 6 bases from V and 7 from J; bases not matched to a gene: 8. CDR3 nucleotides: TGTGCCAGCAGAAGACTAGCGGGAACCTTTAATGAGCAGTTCTTC. This gives the protein CASRRLAGTFNEQFF.

The V gene is TRBV5-6, the J gene TRBJ1-2; D possibly corresponds to TRBD1 (5 bases). The CDR3 is 14 amino acids. V was trimmed by 0 bases and J by 4 bases, leaving 10 bases between them. In germline, CDR1 is SGHDT, CDR2 YYEEEE. Here the CDR3 DNA reads TGTGCCAGCAGCTTGGCAGGGACTGGCTATGGCTACACCTTC. Amino acids: CASSLAGTGYGYTF.

This clone was observed a handful of times. The rearrangement joins TRBV28 to TRBJ1-3; tentatively, D is TRBD1 (5 bases). V was trimmed by 4 bases and J by 4 bases, leaving 14 bases between them. The CDR3 has 15 amino acids. Germline V CDR1 and CDR2: MDHEN, SYDVKM. CDR3 nucleotide sequence: TGTGCCAGCAGTTCCCCGGGGGAAAGGGGAAACACCATATATTTT. Its translation: CASSSPGERGNTIYF. Together with reference TRBV28 and TRBJ1-3, the CDR3 gives the full variable domain: DVKVTQSSRYLVKRTGEKVFLECVQDMDHENMFWYRQDPGLGLRLIYFSYDVKMKEKGDIPEGYSVSREKKERFSLILESASTNQTSMYLCASSSPGERGNTIYFGEGSWLTVV.

This clone was counted only a few times. V gene TRBV30 combines with J gene TRBJ1-6; D unclear. The ends were cut back, 3 bases at V and 10 bases at J, with 13 bases in the middle. In germline, CDR1 is GTSNPN, CDR2 SVGIG (reference sequence). There are 13 residues in the CDR3. The chain's CDR3 is CAWRHKTRSPLHF. CDR3 nucleotides: TGTGCCTGGAGGCATAAAACCAGGTCACCCCTCCACTTT.

This clone was recorded a few times. The CDR3 DNA sequence: TGCAGCGTTGGGGGTTATAGGTGGAACACTGAAGCTTTCTTT. Protein sequence: CSVGGYRWNTEAFF. The chain combines TRBV29-1 with TRBJ1-1, with D unresolved. Trimming removed 4 bases from V and 1 base from J, with 13 bases in between. CDR3 length: 14 amino acids. Germline V gene sequence: CDR1 SQVTM, CDR2 ANQGSEA. The variable domain in full, completed from reference TRBV29-1 and TRBJ1-1, reads SAVISQKPSRDICQRGTSLTIQCQVDSQVTMMFWYRQQPGQSLTLIATANQGSEATYESGFVIDKFPISRPNLTFSTLTVSNMSPEDSSIYLCSVGGYRWNTEAFFGQGTRLTVV.

The rearrangement joins TRBV9 to TRBJ2-3; 7 nucleotides match TRBD1. Per germline, CDR1 SGDLS and CDR2 YYNGEE. J gave up 1 base and V 3 bases, and 5 bases lay outside the gene matches. The CDR3 spans 15 residues. Here the CDR3 DNA reads TGTGCCAGCAGCGCGACAGGGTCGGGCACAGATACGCAGTATTTT. Protein: CASSATGSGTDTQYF. Full variable domain (rest looked up from reference TRBV9 and TRBJ2-3): DSGVTQTPKHLITATGQRVTLRCSPRSGDLSVYWYQQSLDQGLQFLIQYYNGEERAKGNILERFSAQQFPDLHSELNLSSLELGDSALYFCASSATGSGTDTQYFGPGTRLTVL.